This is a list of T cell receptor beta chains from one sample in a study of T cell changes during pregnancy in multiple sclerosis. Here immunoSEQ multiplex PCR was the method, and the copy in TCRdb shows in-frame clones only, minus some. The sample has more than 35,000 clones, 90% seen once. The source was CD4+ T cells from peripheral blood mononuclear cells, collected in the second trimester of pregnancy. These receptors came from a female donor with multiple sclerosis, enrolled in a pregnancy study. Each CDR3 is given with its conserved first and last residue. The order of the fields is CDR3 DNA, CDR3 protein, D gene, clone size, CDR3 length, J gene, V gene. The D gene is left open where the match is weak. Expanded clones are given a class, and other clones once, few, many or no size at all.

CDR3nt: TGTGCCAGCAGCGTAGGTGACATTTTCCAAGAGACCCAGTACTTC; CDR3aa: CASSVGDIFQETQYF; d_gene: NA; abundance: NA; len: 15; j_gene: TRBJ2-5; v_gene: TRBV9
CDR3nt: TGTGCCAGCAGCCAACCCCCAACGGGACTGGGATTCACAGATACGCAGTATTTT; CDR3aa: CASSQPPTGLGFTDTQYF; d_gene: NA; abundance: NA; len: 18; j_gene: TRBJ2-3; v_gene: TRBV4-2
CDR3nt: TGTGCCAGCAGCTTGGTAGCGGGAGGGTCAGATACGCAGTATTTT; CDR3aa: CASSLVAGGSDTQYF; d_gene: TRBD2; abundance: once; len: 15; j_gene: TRBJ2-3; v_gene: TRBV7-9
CDR3nt: TGTGCCAGCAGTTTAGTGCAGGGCCCCACTGAAGCTTTCTTT; CDR3aa: CASSLVQGPTEAFF; d_gene: NA; abundance: NA; len: 14; j_gene: TRBJ1-1; v_gene: TRBV28
CDR3nt: TGTGCCAGCAGCCCTAAGTCACTAGCGGGAGACAACAATGAGCAGTTCTTC; CDR3aa: CASSPKSLAGDNNEQFF; d_gene: TRBD2; abundance: NA; len: 17; j_gene: TRBJ2-1; v_gene: TRBV5-6
CDR3nt: TGTGCCAGCAGCACTGACCGGGACAGATCAGGAAACACCATATATTTT; CDR3aa: CASSTDRDRSGNTIYF; d_gene: TRBD1; abundance: NA; len: 16; j_gene: TRBJ1-3; v_gene: TRBV5-4
CDR3nt: TGCGCCAGCAGCTCGGCTAGCGGGAGAGCAGATACGCAGTATTTT; CDR3aa: CASSSASGRADTQYF; d_gene: TRBD2; abundance: NA; len: 15; j_gene: TRBJ2-3; v_gene: TRBV5-1
CDR3nt: TGTGCCAGCTCCCCGGCGGGGGATGGCTATGGCTACACCTTC; CDR3aa: CASSPAGDGYGYTF; d_gene: NA; abundance: once; len: 14; j_gene: TRBJ1-2; v_gene: TRBV18
CDR3nt: TGTGCCAGCAGCTTCCTTGCCGGGACTAGCGGGAGATATGAGCAGTTCTTC; CDR3aa: CASSFLAGTSGRYEQFF; d_gene: TRBD2; abundance: NA; len: 17; j_gene: TRBJ2-1; v_gene: TRBV7-9
CDR3nt: TGTGCCAGCAGAAAGACTAGCGGGAGTGCAGAGACCCAGTACTTC; CDR3aa: CASRKTSGSAETQYF; d_gene: TRBD2; abundance: NA; len: 15; j_gene: TRBJ2-5; v_gene: TRBV6-1
CDR3nt: TGTGCCAGCAGTCCACCCGGACAGCTCTATGGCTACACCTTC; CDR3aa: CASSPPGQLYGYTF; d_gene: NA; abundance: NA; len: 14; j_gene: TRBJ1-2; v_gene: TRBV27
CDR3nt: TGTGCCAGTAGTATAACAGGGGGCGCCTATGGCTACACCTTC; CDR3aa: CASSITGGAYGYTF; d_gene: TRBD1; abundance: once; len: 14; j_gene: TRBJ1-2; v_gene: TRBV19
CDR3nt: TGTGCCAGCAGCTCGGGACAGGGGTTTGTATACGAGCAGTACTTC; CDR3aa: CASSSGQGFVYEQYF; d_gene: TRBD1; abundance: NA; len: 15; j_gene: TRBJ2-7; v_gene: TRBV7-2
CDR3nt: TGTGCCAGCAGCCTACTGCAGGAGAACACTGAAGCTTTCTTT; CDR3aa: CASSLLQENTEAFF; d_gene: NA; abundance: NA; len: 14; j_gene: TRBJ1-1; v_gene: TRBV13
CDR3nt: TGTGCCAGTAGTAATGAACAGGGGTATAGCAATCAGCCCCAGCATTTT; CDR3aa: CASSNEQGYSNQPQHF; d_gene: TRBD1; abundance: once; len: 16; j_gene: TRBJ1-5; v_gene: TRBV19
CDR3nt: TGTGCCAGCAGCTCTGACAGGGGCGAGACCCAGTACTTC; CDR3aa: CASSSDRGETQYF; d_gene: TRBD1; abundance: few; len: 13; j_gene: TRBJ2-5; v_gene: TRBV7-2
CDR3nt: TGTGCTAGTGGTTCCTTCCTCCGGAGCGGGAGTCCGTATTTT; CDR3aa: CASGSFLRSGSPYF; d_gene: TRBD2; abundance: NA; len: 14; j_gene: TRBJ2-3; v_gene: TRBV12-5
CDR3nt: TGCAGCTCGGGCGGGCCCATGAACACTGAAGCTTTCTTT; CDR3aa: CSSGGPMNTEAFF; d_gene: NA; abundance: NA; len: 13; j_gene: TRBJ1-1; v_gene: TRBV29-1
CDR3nt: TGTGCCTGGAGTGGGAGACTAGCGGAATTCACAGATACGCAGTATTTT; CDR3aa: CAWSGRLAEFTDTQYF; d_gene: TRBD2; abundance: NA; len: 16; j_gene: TRBJ2-3; v_gene: TRBV30
CDR3nt: TGCAGCGTCTCACGGACTAGCGAATACAATGAGCAGTTCTTC; CDR3aa: CSVSRTSEYNEQFF; d_gene: TRBD2; abundance: NA; len: 14; j_gene: TRBJ2-1; v_gene: TRBV29-1
CDR3nt: TGTGCCAGCCTTACCGACAGGGCGGTCCAAGAGACCCAGTACTTC; CDR3aa: CASLTDRAVQETQYF; d_gene: TRBD1; abundance: NA; len: 15; j_gene: TRBJ2-5; v_gene: TRBV7-6
CDR3nt: TGTGCCAGCAGCCAAGAAGGACTAGTTGGCGGGGCCAACGTCCTGACTTTC; CDR3aa: CASSQEGLVGGANVLTF; d_gene: TRBD2; abundance: few; len: 17; j_gene: TRBJ2-6; v_gene: TRBV4-2
CDR3nt: TGTGCCAGCAGCTCGCGCCGGGACTCCCCTTTGGGTAACGAGCAGTACTTC; CDR3aa: CASSSRRDSPLGNEQYF; d_gene: NA; abundance: NA; len: 17; j_gene: TRBJ2-7; v_gene: TRBV5-4
CDR3nt: TGTGCCAGCAGCCCATTAGCGGCAGCCGGGGAGCTGTTTTTT; CDR3aa: CASSPLAAAGELFF; d_gene: NA; abundance: NA; len: 14; j_gene: TRBJ2-2; v_gene: TRBV5-6
CDR3nt: TGTGCCAGTAGACGACAGGGGAGCTACGAGCAGTACTTC; CDR3aa: CASRRQGSYEQYF; d_gene: TRBD1; abundance: NA; len: 13; j_gene: TRBJ2-7; v_gene: TRBV19
CDR3nt: TGTGCCAGCAGTTACTCGGGGGGAAGGTGGTCACCCCTCCACTTT; CDR3aa: CASSYSGGRWSPLHF; d_gene: NA; abundance: NA; len: 15; j_gene: TRBJ1-6; v_gene: TRBV6-5
CDR3nt: TGTGCCAGCAGCCTTTCCCCTCTGACGGCTAGCTCTGGAAACACCATATATTTT; CDR3aa: CASSLSPLTASSGNTIYF; d_gene: NA; abundance: NA; len: 18; j_gene: TRBJ1-3; v_gene: TRBV7-2
CDR3nt: TGTGCTAGTGGTATACACAGGGTCCCCACTGAAGCTTTCTTT; CDR3aa: CASGIHRVPTEAFF; d_gene: NA; abundance: NA; len: 14; j_gene: TRBJ1-1; v_gene: TRBV12-5
CDR3nt: TGTGCCAGCAGCTTAGTGCCGGGACAGCCGAACACCGGGGAGCTGTTTTTT; CDR3aa: CASSLVPGQPNTGELFF; d_gene: TRBD1; abundance: NA; len: 17; j_gene: TRBJ2-2; v_gene: TRBV7-6
CDR3nt: TGTGCCAGTAGTAATGGCAGGGGCCACGAGCAGTACTTC; CDR3aa: CASSNGRGHEQYF; d_gene: NA; abundance: NA; len: 13; j_gene: TRBJ2-7; v_gene: TRBV19
CDR3nt: TGTGCCAGCAGCTCCGGGACTAGCGGGAGGACGCAGTATTTT; CDR3aa: CASSSGTSGRTQYF; d_gene: TRBD2; abundance: NA; len: 14; j_gene: TRBJ2-3; v_gene: TRBV7-3
CDR3nt: TGTGCCAGCGGAACCCCGGGACAGGGTTTACACGAGCAGTACTTC; CDR3aa: CASGTPGQGLHEQYF; d_gene: TRBD1; abundance: NA; len: 15; j_gene: TRBJ2-7; v_gene: TRBV27
CDR3nt: TGTGCCAGCAGCTTGGCATTAGGGACTGGGGCTCTCACAGATACGCAGTATTTT; CDR3aa: CASSLALGTGALTDTQYF; d_gene: NA; abundance: NA; len: 18; j_gene: TRBJ2-3; v_gene: TRBV5-8
CDR3nt: TGTGCCAGCATCCAAGAGGGACAGGGGAACAACTATGGCTACACCTTC; CDR3aa: CASIQEGQGNNYGYTF; d_gene: TRBD1; abundance: NA; len: 16; j_gene: TRBJ1-2; v_gene: TRBV28
CDR3nt: TGTGCCAGCAGTTACTCCCGGGAGGGCGGCACCGGGGAGCTGTTTTTT; CDR3aa: CASSYSREGGTGELFF; d_gene: TRBD2; abundance: NA; len: 16; j_gene: TRBJ2-2; v_gene: TRBV6-5
CDR3nt: TGTGCCAGCAGTTTAAACCTCGGTTTTGGGAGCTCCTACAATGAGCAGTTCTTC; CDR3aa: CASSLNLGFGSSYNEQFF; d_gene: NA; abundance: once; len: 18; j_gene: TRBJ2-1; v_gene: TRBV27
CDR3nt: TGTGCCAGCAGCTTAAACAGGGGATTTGAGACCCAGTACTTC; CDR3aa: CASSLNRGFETQYF; d_gene: TRBD1; abundance: NA; len: 14; j_gene: TRBJ2-5; v_gene: TRBV7-2
CDR3nt: TGTGCCAGTAGTATGGGGACTACGAACACCGGGGAGCTGTTTTTT; CDR3aa: CASSMGTTNTGELFF; d_gene: TRBD2; abundance: NA; len: 15; j_gene: TRBJ2-2; v_gene: TRBV19
CDR3nt: TGTGCCAGCACCTCTCTGGCGGGTGGCACTGGGGCCAACGTCCTGACTTTC; CDR3aa: CASTSLAGGTGANVLTF; d_gene: NA; abundance: NA; len: 17; j_gene: TRBJ2-6; v_gene: TRBV2
CDR3nt: TGTGCGCGGACGGGAGCTGGCACAGATACGCAGTATTTT; CDR3aa: CARTGAGTDTQYF; d_gene: NA; abundance: few; len: 13; j_gene: TRBJ2-3; v_gene: TRBV2
CDR3nt: TGTGCCAGTAGTATAGCGGGTCAGGGGCGCGGTGGCTACACCTTC; CDR3aa: CASSIAGQGRGGYTF; d_gene: NA; abundance: NA; len: 15; j_gene: TRBJ1-2; v_gene: TRBV19
CDR3nt: TGTGCCAGCGCTCGTGTGCAGGGGCATGGCTACACCTTC; CDR3aa: CASARVQGHGYTF; d_gene: NA; abundance: NA; len: 13; j_gene: TRBJ1-2; v_gene: TRBV7-3
CDR3nt: TGTGCCAGCAGTGCATCCGGGAGAGGGAACGAGCAGTACTTC; CDR3aa: CASSASGRGNEQYF; d_gene: NA; abundance: NA; len: 14; j_gene: TRBJ2-7; v_gene: TRBV6-1